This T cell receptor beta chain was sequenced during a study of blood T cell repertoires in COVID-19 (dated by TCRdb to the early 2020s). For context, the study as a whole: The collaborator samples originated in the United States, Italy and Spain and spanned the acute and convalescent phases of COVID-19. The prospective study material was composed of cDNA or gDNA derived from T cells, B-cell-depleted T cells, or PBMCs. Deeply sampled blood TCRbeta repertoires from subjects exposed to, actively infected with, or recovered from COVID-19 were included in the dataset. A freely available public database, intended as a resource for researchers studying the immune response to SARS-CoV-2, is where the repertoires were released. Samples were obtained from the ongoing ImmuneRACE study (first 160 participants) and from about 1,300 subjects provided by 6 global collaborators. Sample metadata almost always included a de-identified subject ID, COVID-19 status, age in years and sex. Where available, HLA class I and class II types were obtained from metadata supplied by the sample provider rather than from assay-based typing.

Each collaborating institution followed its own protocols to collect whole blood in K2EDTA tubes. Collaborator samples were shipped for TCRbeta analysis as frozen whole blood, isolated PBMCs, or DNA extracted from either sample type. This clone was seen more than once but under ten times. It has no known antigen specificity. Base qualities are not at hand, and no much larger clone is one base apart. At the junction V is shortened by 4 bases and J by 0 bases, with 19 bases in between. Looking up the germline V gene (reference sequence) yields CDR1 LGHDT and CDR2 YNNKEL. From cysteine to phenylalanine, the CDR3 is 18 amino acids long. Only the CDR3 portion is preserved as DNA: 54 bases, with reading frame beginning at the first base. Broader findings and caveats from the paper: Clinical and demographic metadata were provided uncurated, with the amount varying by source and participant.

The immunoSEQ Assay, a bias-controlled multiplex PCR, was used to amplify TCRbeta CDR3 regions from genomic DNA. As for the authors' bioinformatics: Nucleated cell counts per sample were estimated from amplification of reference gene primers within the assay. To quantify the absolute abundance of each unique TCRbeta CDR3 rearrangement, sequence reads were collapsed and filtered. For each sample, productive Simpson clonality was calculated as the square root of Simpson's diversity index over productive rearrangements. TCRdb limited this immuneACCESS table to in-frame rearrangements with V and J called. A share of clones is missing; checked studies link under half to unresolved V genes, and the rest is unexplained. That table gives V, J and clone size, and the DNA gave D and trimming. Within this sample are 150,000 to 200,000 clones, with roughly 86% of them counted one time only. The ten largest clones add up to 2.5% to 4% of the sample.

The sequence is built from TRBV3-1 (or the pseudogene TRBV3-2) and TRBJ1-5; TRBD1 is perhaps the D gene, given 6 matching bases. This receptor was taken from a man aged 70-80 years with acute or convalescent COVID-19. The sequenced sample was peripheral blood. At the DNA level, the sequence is TGTGCCAGCAGCCCCGAAGTAGGTCCAGGGGCTAGCAATCAGCCCCAGCATTTT. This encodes CASSPEVGPGASNQPQHF.